The 10 T cell receptor beta chains below were found in one sample sequenced in a study of T-cell memory formation after mild COVID-19. TCRdb reprocessed the 5' RACE reads via MiXCR and lists one record per CDR3 protein. The sample lists about 150,000 distinct CDR3 sequences, roughly 15% occurring once. What was sequenced was PBMCs or a T cell subset sorted from them (not recorded which). The source of these receptors is an adult woman who had mild COVID-19 (a few samples of this study predate the infection). Cell type and time point are not known.

The J gene is TRBJ2-4, the V gene TRBV9; D unclear. This CDR3 spans 15 amino acids. CDR1 SGDLS and CDR2 YYNGEE come from the germline V gene. With 0 bases removed from V and 6 bases from J, the gap between germline ends came to 13 bases. As DNA, the CDR3 is TGTGCCAGCAGCGTAGGGCCGTATGGCGGAAACATTCAGTACTTC. Protein product: CASSVGPYGGNIQYF.

This clonotype has a handful of counts. V gene TRBV24-1 combines with J gene TRBJ1-1; no firm D call. CDR1 is KGHDR and CDR2 is SFDVKD in the germline V gene. The V end lost 3 bases, the J end lost 1 base, and 8 bases lay between the germline ends. The CDR3 spans 14 residues. The CDR3 DNA sequence: TGTGCCACCAGTGATGCGACACAGAACACTGAAGCTTTCTTT. Encoded protein: CATSDATQNTEAFF.

This clonotype appeared many times. The chain recombines TRBV20-1 with TRBJ2-7; 7 bases map to TRBD1. This CDR3 comprises 12 residues. Germline V gene sequence: CDR1 DFQATT, CDR2 SNEGSKA (reference sequence). V gave up 1 base and J gave up 3 bases; unmatched junction bases: 0. The CDR3 DNA reads TGCAGTGCTAGAGCAGGGGGCTACGAGCAGTACTTC. Amino acid sequence: CSARAGGYEQYF.

This clonotype was counted only a few times. This chain joins TRBV2 and TRBJ1-1; D unresolved. The length of the CDR3 is 16 residues. Per the germline V gene, CDR1 is SNHLY and CDR2 is FYNNEI. Trimming removed 1 base at V and 0 bases at J, with 12 bases between. CDR3 nucleotides: TGTGCCAGCAGTGAAGGTCCGGGAACAGTGAACACTGAAGCTTTCTTT. Translation: CASSEGPGTVNTEAFF.

DNA for the CDR3: TGTGCCAGCAGCTTAGGACAGGGCGACACCGGGGAGCTGTTTTTT. Its protein product is CASSLGQGDTGELFF. V and J are TRBV7-8 and TRBJ2-2; 7 nucleotides align to TRBD1. From germline, CDR1 is SGHVS and CDR2 FQNEAQ. The ends lost 1 base at V and 3 bases at J; junction bases unmatched: 2. The CDR3 runs 15 residues.

In this sample, this clonotype turned up a few times. This chain uses TRBV30 with TRBJ2-7; D possibly corresponds to TRBD2 (5 bases). This CDR3 comprises 15 residues. V was shortened by 0 bases and J by 0 bases, with 12 bases between the two germline ends. Germline CDR1 and CDR2: GTSNPN and SVGIG (reference sequence). The CDR3 DNA is TGTGCCTGGAGTGTGATAGCGAGGAGCTCCTACGAGCAGTACTTC. Translation gives CAWSVIARSSYEQYF.

This sequence joins TRBV29-1 and TRBJ2-1, with D perhaps given as TRBD1 or TRBD2 (5 bases each). CDR1 is SQVTM and CDR2 is ANQGSEA in the germline V gene. With 7 bases removed from V and 6 bases from J, the gap between germline ends came to 19 bases. CDR3 length: 14 residues. CDR3 sequence: CSGAEGRAGNEQFF. DNA of the CDR3: TGCAGCGGTGCAGAGGGACGCGCGGGCAATGAGCAGTTCTTC.

The chain links TRBV27 to TRBJ1-2, with a tentative D call TRBD1 (5 bases). V lost 6 bases to trimming and J lost 5 bases, with 16 bases between them. Germline loops: CDR1 MNHEY, CDR2 SMNVEV (reference sequence). This CDR3 has 14 amino acids. CDR3 region: CASSLAGAAYGYTF. The CDR3, as DNA: TGTGCCAGCAGCCTTGCTGGGGCCGCATATGGCTACACCTTC.

The CDR3 protein is CASSYRFSNQPQHF. The DNA for the CDR3 is TGTGCCAGCAGTTATCGATTTAGCAATCAGCCCCAGCATTTT. This chain uses TRBV6-2 or TRBV6-3 with TRBJ1-5; D gene ambiguous. V lost 3 bases and J 0 bases, leaving 6 bases between the germline ends. Germline CDR1 MNHEY, CDR2 SVGEGT. This CDR3 is built from 14 residues.

This clonotype has only a few counts. CDR3 sequence reads: CASRPGQGSGELFF. The CDR3, as DNA: TGTGCCAGCAGGCCGGGACAGGGTTCCGGGGAGCTGTTTTTT. This chain joins TRBV12-3 or TRBV12-4 and TRBJ2-2; TRBD1 agrees at 9 bases. After removal of 6 bases from V and 6 bases from J, the junction contained 5 bases not matched to a gene. The CDR3 runs 14 residues.